The present T cell receptor beta chain was sequenced within a study of chemoradiotherapy in HPV16-positive cancers (dated by TCRdb to 2022 to 2024). Regarding the research as a whole: Functional T-cell assays on cells from a couple of HPV16-positive patients defined candidate HPV-specific T-cell clones and common TCR motifs. The study asked whether T-cell immunity to the HPV oncoproteins E6 and E7 changes during chemoradiotherapy and whether this immunity affects survival. TCR repertoires from some 89 patients with HPV-related cancers were then used to track the candidate HPV-specific TCRs and motifs.

Repertoires were sampled repeatedly over the course of chemoradiotherapy, so clonal expansion could be followed in the tumor microenvironment. As to this clone: This receptor's antigen is unknown. Base-call qualities are not available, and no considerably larger clone is one nucleotide away.

Beyond this particular receptor, the publication reports: Improved recurrence-free survival in HPV16-positive patients was associated with expansion of HPV-responsive T cells during chemoradiotherapy. Expansion of candidate HPV-specific clones and E7-related TCR motifs was observed in the tumor microenvironment during treatment, whereas no such expansion was observed for non-HPV-specific T cells. The survival association was reported for HPV16-positive patients, and the functional definition of HPV-specific T cells was derived from only two HPV16-positive patients.

V is pared back by 4 bases and J by 4 bases, with 14 bases lying between the germline termini. Taken from cysteine to phenylalanine, the CDR3 has 14 residues. Here the CDR3 DNA is all that survives: 42 bases in frame from base 1. Sequences SGHRS (CDR1) and YFSETQ (CDR2) are obtained from the germline V gene. To prepare the library, the immunoSEQ multiplex PCR assay was applied. Entries here come from immuneACCESS through TCRdb and include only in-frame sequences with V and J called. Some clones fail to appear in such tables; in the studies checked, an unresolved V gene covers under half of the shortfall, and the cause of the remainder is unknown. Counted in this sample were roughly 12,000 clones; more than 50% of them appeared once. The top ten clonotypes cover roughly 17% of the sample.

The biological material was taken from a patient who underwent chemoradiotherapy. The receptor was isolated from a human donor with HPV-associated anogenital cancer. This receptor chain uses TRBV5-1 and TRBJ1-2; the D gene is perhaps TRBD1, on 5 matching bases. The CDR3 in this case is CASSLGTTSYGYTF. The sequenced DNA is TGCGCCAGCAGCCTAGGGACCACAAGCTATGGCTACACCTTC.